The 18 T cell receptor beta chains given below trace back to one sample, sequenced in a study of T cells in Graves' hyperthyroidism and ophthalmopathy. Amplification of TCR beta CDR3 regions used RNA as the template. HTBI primers were used for first-round RT-PCR of the TCR CDR3. TCRdb ran MiXCR on the multiplex PCR reads and lists one entry per CDR3 protein. Of around 97,000 distinct CDR3 sequences in the sample, about half were seen once. The sequencing sample was made of blood. These TCRs come from a man aged 35 to 55 with Graves' hyperthyroidism.

In its sample, this clonotype was seen a few times. The chain couples TRBV7-2 to TRBJ2-5; 13 bases fit TRBD2. V gave up 5 bases and J gave up 5 bases; unmatched junction bases: 5. The CDR3 has 15 residues. Germline assignment: CDR1 SGHTA and CDR2 FQGNSA. The CDR3 region has the DNA TGTGCCAGCAGCCTACCGACTAGCGGGGGGGAGACCCAGTACTTC. This encodes CASSLPTSGGETQYF.

The chain recombines TRBV6-5 with TRBJ2-5; D remains ambiguous. This CDR3 is built from 12 residues. The V end lost 2 bases, the J end lost 7 bases, and 8 bases lay between the germline ends. From germline, CDR1 is MNHEY and CDR2 SVGAGI. The DNA for the CDR3 is TGTGCCAGCAGTTACGGTGTGAGGACCCAGTACTTC. Its translation is CASSYGVRTQYF.

This clonotype was counted ten times or more. The chain carries TRBV7-9 and TRBJ1-1; D not certain. Trimming took off 9 bases at V and 0 bases at J, with 17 bases between the two ends. CDR3 length equals 15 residues. Germline V lookup: CDR1 SEHNR, CDR2 FQNEAQ (reference sequence). The CDR3 loop is CASVARLTLNTEAFF. In DNA, the CDR3 is TGTGCCAGTGTCGCGAGACTGACATTGAACACTGAAGCTTTCTTT.

This clonotype has a count of ten or more. This rearrangement joins TRBV6-6 to TRBJ2-1; D not resolved. V was trimmed by 7 bases and J by 4 bases, leaving 11 bases between them. The CDR3 length is 13 residues. Per the germline V gene, CDR1 is MNHNY and CDR2 is SVGAGI (reference sequence). CDR3 residues: CASNDGPYNEQFF. The CDR3 region has the DNA TGTGCCAGCAATGATGGCCCTTACAATGAGCAGTTCTTC.

To note about this clonotype: A read error may explain this, as a much larger clone is one base away. The gene calls are TRBV5-6 and TRBJ1-1, with TRBD1 identical over 9 bases. Germline loops: CDR1 SGHDT, CDR2 YYEEEE. The CDR3 runs 15 residues. The CDR3 DNA sequence: TGTGCCAGCGGCTTATTCGACAGGGGGAGGACTGAAGCTTTCTTT. Its protein product is CASGLFDRGRTEAFF. Variable domain in full (rest from reference TRBV5-6 and TRBJ1-1): DAGVTQSPTHLIKTRGQQVTLRCSPKSGHDTVSWYQQALGQGPQFIFQYYEEEERQRGNFPDRFSGHQFPNYSSELNVNALLLGDSALYLCASGLFDRGRTEAFFGQGTRLTVV.

This clonotype was seen many times. DNA for the CDR3: TGTGCCAGCAATCCGACAGGGGCCAACACCGGGGAGCTGTTTTTT. The encoded protein is CASNPTGANTGELFF. V is TRBV2 and J is TRBJ2-2; 8 bases are shared with TRBD1. The CDR3 length is 15 residues. Germline V gene sequence: CDR1 SNHLY, CDR2 FYNNEI. After removal of 7 bases from V and 2 bases from J, the junction contained 6 bases not matched to a gene. Variable domain in full (rest from reference TRBV2 and TRBJ2-2): EPEVTQTPSHQVTQMGQEVILRCVPISNHLYFYWYRQILGQKVEFLVSFYNNEISEKSEIFDDQFSVERPDGSNFTLKIRSTKLEDSAMYFCASNPTGANTGELFFGEGSRLTVL.

This chain connects TRBV9 to TRBJ1-4; D possibly corresponds to TRBD1 (5 bases). Trimming left V 3 bases short and J 8 bases short, with 14 bases between. The CDR3 totals 14 residues. In germline, CDR1 is SGDLS, CDR2 YYNGEE. CDR3 region: CASSEKGVREKLFF. CDR3 nucleotide sequence: TGTGCCAGCAGCGAGAAAGGGGTGCGCGAAAAACTGTTTTTT.

There are many counts of this clonotype. This sequence joins TRBV2 and TRBJ2-1, with a weak D call TRBD2 (6 bases). This CDR3 is 13 amino acids long. The V gene lost 7 bases and the J gene lost 4 bases, with 11 bases spanning the gap. The germline V gene encodes CDR1 SNHLY and CDR2 FYNNEI. DNA of the CDR3: TGTGCCAGCACGGGGGACCAATACAATGAGCAGTTCTTC. It codes for CASTGDQYNEQFF.

About this clonotype: Mismatch with germline at one junction end may stem from a read error. The V and J genes are TRBV7-7 and TRBJ2-5; weak D call: TRBD2 (7 bases). Per the germline V gene, CDR1 is SSHAT and CDR2 is FNYEAQ (reference sequence). This CDR3 is built from 16 residues. The CDR3 sequence: CASSLGTGGTQETQYF. CDR3 nucleotides: TGTGCTAGCAGCCTCGGGACCGGGGGGACACAAGAGACCCAGTACTTC.

As concerns this clonotype: The missing conserved phenylalanine or tryptophan at the end of this CDR3 makes a read error likely. The DNA is left out, because the CDR3 cannot be placed on it with certainty; the CDR3 is given as TCRdb lists it. This chain connects TRBV2 to TRBJ2-3; the D call in the table, TRBD1, was not verified against the DNA. Germline loops: CDR1 SNHLY, CDR2 FYNNEI. The CDR3 is made up of 8 amino acids, end residues included. CDR3: CASAVPGQ.

This clonotype was observed many times. This chain connects TRBV27 to TRBJ2-7, with 8 bases lining up with TRBD2. The J segment lost 2 bases and the V segment lost 5 bases, leaving 5 bases of the junction unmatched. Germline V lookup: CDR1 MNHEY, CDR2 SMNVEV (reference sequence). There are 14 residues in the CDR3. The CDR3 reads CASSAGLDPYEQYF. The CDR3 nucleotides read TGTGCCAGCAGTGCGGGACTAGACCCCTACGAGCAGTACTTC.

The chain has TRBV7-9 and TRBJ1-6; perhaps TRBD1 as D (6 bases). CDR3 length: 15 residues. Germline CDR1 reads SEHNR; CDR2 reads FQNEAQ (reference sequence). V was cut by 5 bases and J by 4 bases, with 12 bases left in between. The CDR3 coding sequence is TGTGCCAGCAGCCCCCTGGGGGCGTATAATTCACCCCTCCACTTT. It yields the protein CASSPLGAYNSPLHF.

This chain joins TRBV19 and TRBJ1-5; 7 bases map to TRBD1. The germline gives CDR1 LNHDA, CDR2 SQIVND (reference sequence). V shed 4 bases, J shed 6 bases, and the junction held 9 bases outside the gene matches. The CDR3 consists of 15 residues. This CDR3 reads CASSRRQGIAQPQHF. The DNA for the CDR3 is TGTGCCAGTAGTAGGAGACAGGGAATAGCTCAGCCCCAGCATTTT.

This chain connects TRBV6-2 or TRBV6-3 to TRBJ2-1, with 7 bases fitting TRBD2. The CDR3 loop spans 14 amino acids. With V trimmed by 11 bases and J by 4 bases, 11 bases remained unmatched. CDR1 is MNHEY and CDR2 is SVGEGT in the germline V gene. The DNA of the CDR3 is TGTGCCTTTTCCCGGGAGGTTGGGTACAATGAGCAGTTCTTC. It is translated as CAFSREVGYNEQFF.

This clonotype has at least ten counts. V is TRBV2 and J is TRBJ2-7, with D unresolved. Germline V gene lookup returns CDR1 SNHLY and CDR2 FYNNEI. Trimming pared 11 bases from V and 6 bases from J, leaving 20 bases between. The CDR3 extends over 13 amino acids. CDR3 DNA: TGTGCCGGCCACCTTGCGGTACTAAGCGAGCAGTACTTC. Translation gives CAGHLAVLSEQYF.

The V and J genes are TRBV24-1 and TRBJ2-5, with D perhaps given as TRBD1 or TRBD2 (5 bases each). CDR1 and CDR2 (germline): KGHDR, SFDVKD. CDR3 size: 15 residues. V lost 5 bases to trimming and J lost 4 bases, with 16 bases between them. This CDR3 reads CATSVPGTGGETQYF. CDR3 nucleotide sequence: TGTGCCACCAGTGTCCCTGGGACGGGTGGAGAGACCCAGTACTTC.

This clonotype was counted many times. J is TRBJ2-3 and V is TRBV29-1; D tentatively fits TRBD1 or TRBD2 (6 bases each). The CDR3 has 16 amino acids. Trimming stripped 6 bases from V and 4 bases from J, with 23 bases between. The germline V gene encodes CDR1 SQVTM and CDR2 ANQGSEA. CDR3 loop: CSVPPGGSGVADTQYF. CDR3 DNA sequence: TGCAGCGTCCCTCCTGGGGGGTCAGGGGTCGCAGATACGCAGTATTTT.

This clonotype was found once. The V and J genes are TRBV7-3 and TRBJ1-1, with TRBD1 as a possible D gene (5 bases). Deletions cut 7 bases from V and 7 bases from J, with 13 bases between. Germline V gives CDR1 SGHTA, CDR2 FQGTGA. The CDR3 has 12 residues. The CDR3 DNA reads as TGTGCCAGCACTATTAGCGGGGGTGAAGCTTTCTTT. It translates to CASTISGGEAFF.